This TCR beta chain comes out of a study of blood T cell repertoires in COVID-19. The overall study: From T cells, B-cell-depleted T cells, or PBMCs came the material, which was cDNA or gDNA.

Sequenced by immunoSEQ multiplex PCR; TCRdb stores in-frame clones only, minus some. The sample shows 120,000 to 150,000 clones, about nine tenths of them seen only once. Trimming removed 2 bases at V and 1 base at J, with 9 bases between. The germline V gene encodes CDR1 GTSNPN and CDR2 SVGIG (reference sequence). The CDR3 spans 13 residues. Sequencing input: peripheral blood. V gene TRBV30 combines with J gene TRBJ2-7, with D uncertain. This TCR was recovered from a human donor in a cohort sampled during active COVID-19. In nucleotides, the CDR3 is TGTGCCTGGAGTCTGGCTAGATCCTACGAGCAGTACTTC. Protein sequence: CAWSLARSYEQYF.